The clone carrying this TCR beta chain was counted only a few times. The antigen remains undetermined. This sample is part of a study of tumor and adjacent non-tumor tissue in lung cancer. About the study: The cohort had around twelve adenocarcinoma, 2 squamous cell and 1 small cell patients. On average, productive TCRbeta reads reached 4 million to 4.5 million per sample.

Points from the study as a whole: Significantly higher TCR diversity was found in tumor than normal lung.

V lost 7 bases, J lost 3 bases, and 6 bases lay in between. Per germline, CDR1 SQVTM and CDR2 ANQGSEA. The CDR3 covers 10 residues. TCRbeta libraries were built with three rounds of nested PCR, modified from ARM-PCR. MiXCR, applied by TCRdb to the multiplex PCR reads, yields one record per CDR3 protein. The sample yields 120,000 to 150,000 distinct CDR3 sequences, approximately 72% seen once. The template was RNA from unsorted bulk tissue. This rearrangement joins TRBV29-1 to TRBJ1-1; no definite D call. Sequencing was performed on lung tumor tissue. This receptor was obtained from a man aged 55 to 70 with small cell lung cancer. The CDR3 is CSAMDTEAFF. The CDR3 region has the DNA TGCAGCGCCATGGACACTGAAGCTTTCTTT.